This T cell receptor (beta chain) was identified during a study of monozygotic twins with inflammatory bowel disease. Study findings and constraints: Relative clonotype sharing with others was diminished in IBD patients versus healthy twins, particularly with disease activity.

In the case of this clonotype: Its antigen remains unidentified.

From its re-call of the 5' RACE reads, TCRdb lists each CDR3 protein once, without DNA. The sample totals approximately 100,000 distinct CDR3 sequences. Germline-derived CDR1 and CDR2 are LGHNA and YNFKEQ. The CDR3 extends over 16 amino acids. The sequenced material came from blood. This sequence originates from a human donor with ulcerative colitis or Crohn's disease, or a healthy co-twin of an affected twin (not recorded which). This rearrangement joins TRBV4-2 to TRBJ2-1; TCRdb's assignment of TRBD2 cannot be checked, as there is no DNA. CDR3 in amino acids: CASSQEAGSSYNEQFF.